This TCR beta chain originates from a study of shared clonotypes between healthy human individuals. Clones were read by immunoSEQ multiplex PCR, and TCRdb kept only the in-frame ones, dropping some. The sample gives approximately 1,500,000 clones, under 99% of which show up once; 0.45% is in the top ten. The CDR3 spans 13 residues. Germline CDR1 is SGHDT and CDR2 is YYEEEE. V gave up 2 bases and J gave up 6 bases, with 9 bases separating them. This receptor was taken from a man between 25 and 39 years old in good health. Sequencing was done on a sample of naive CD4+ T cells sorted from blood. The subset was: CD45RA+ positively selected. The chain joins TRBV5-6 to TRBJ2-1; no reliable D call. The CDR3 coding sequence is TGTGCCAGCAGCTTAGAGCCGATCAATGAGCAGTTCTTC. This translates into CASSLEPINEQFF.